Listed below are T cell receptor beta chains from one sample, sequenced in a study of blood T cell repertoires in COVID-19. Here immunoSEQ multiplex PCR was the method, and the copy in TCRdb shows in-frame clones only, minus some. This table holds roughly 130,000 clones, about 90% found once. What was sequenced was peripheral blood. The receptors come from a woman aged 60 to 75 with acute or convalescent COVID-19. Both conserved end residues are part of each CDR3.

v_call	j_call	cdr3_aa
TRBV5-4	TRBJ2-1	CASSLDSGRNNEQFF
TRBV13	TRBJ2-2	CASSLRTSSTGELFF
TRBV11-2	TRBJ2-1	CASSPLTGGTNEQFF
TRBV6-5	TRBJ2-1	CASRAGTSGRREFF
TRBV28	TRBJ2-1	CASSSRTSLHEQFF
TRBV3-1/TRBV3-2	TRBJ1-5	CASSPDWTGNQPQHF
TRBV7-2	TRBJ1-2	CASSLDTGMGGYTF
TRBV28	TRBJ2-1	CASSPNGVYNEQFF
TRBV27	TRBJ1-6	CASSFGQGNSPLHF
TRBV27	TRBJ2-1	CASSFGGRGNNEQFF
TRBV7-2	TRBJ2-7	CASSLTGDRDYEQYF
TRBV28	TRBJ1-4	CASSPIDRRKLFF
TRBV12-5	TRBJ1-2	CASGLSERLGGYTF
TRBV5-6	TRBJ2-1	CASSLDGMGSSYNEQFF
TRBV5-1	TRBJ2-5	CASSSGPFTGGGGQETQYF
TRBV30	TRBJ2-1	CAWSSLASGRYNEQFF
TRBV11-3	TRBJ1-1	CASSFRGFENTEAFF